These 32 T cell receptor beta chains were all obtained from the same sample, sequenced in a study of PD-1 blockade in mismatch repair-deficient tumors. Data came from immunoSEQ multiplex PCR; TCRdb stores just in-frame clones and leaves some out. The sample has some 120,000 clones; 70% to 80% are singletons. This sample comprised peripheral blood, obtained about 13 months after starting pembrolizumab. The receptors stem from an adult with mismatch repair-deficient cancer.

This rearrangement joins TRBV4-2 to TRBJ2-7; possible D gene TRBD1, 6 bases. The V gene lost 4 bases and the J gene lost 1 base, with 14 bases spanning the gap. CDR1 and CDR2 (germline): LGHNA, YNFKEQ. There are 15 residues in the CDR3. The CDR3 region has the DNA TGTGCCAGCAGCCCCCAAGGGCAGGGGTCCTACGAGCAGTACTTC. Amino acid sequence: CASSPQGQGSYEQYF.

V usage is TRBV5-1 and J usage is TRBJ2-2; 13 bases match TRBD2. The CDR3 covers 21 residues. Germline CDR1 reads SGHRS; CDR2 reads YFSETQ. Losses at the gene ends were 1 base for V and 4 bases for J; bases not matched to a gene: 16. The CDR3 DNA reads TGCGCCAGCAGCTTGTTACCCACTAGCGGGAGGGCATTCGCGAGCACCGGGGAGCTGTTTTTT. Amino acids: CASSLLPTSGRAFASTGELFF.

The V call is TRBV5-4, the J call TRBJ2-1; D not certain. CDR3 length equals 16 residues. V shed 0 bases and J shed 0 bases, with 10 bases lying between them. Looked up from germline, CDR1 is SGHNT and CDR2 is YYREEE (reference sequence). The CDR3 loop reads CASSLGVGNSYNEQFF. DNA for the CDR3: TGTGCCAGCAGCTTGGGAGTGGGGAACTCCTACAATGAGCAGTTCTTC.

The chain couples TRBV6-5 to TRBJ2-1, with D unclear. V was trimmed by 6 bases and J by 6 bases, leaving 9 bases between them. CDR3 length: 12 amino acids. Germline V gene sequence: CDR1 MNHEY, CDR2 SVGAGI. The CDR3 sequence is CASSAMGNEQFF. The CDR3 nucleotides are TGTGCCAGCAGCGCGATGGGCAATGAGCAGTTCTTC.

The V and J genes are TRBV11-2 and TRBJ1-1, with D maybe TRBD1 (6 bases). The length of the CDR3 is 15 residues. V was cut by 7 bases and J by 7 bases, with 22 bases left in between. Germline-derived CDR1 and CDR2 are SGHAT and FQNNGV. CDR3: CASILAGTRDGEAFF. In DNA, the CDR3 is TGTGCCAGCATTCTAGCGGGGACAAGGGACGGTGAAGCTTTCTTT.

This clone was counted a few times. The chain joins TRBV20-1 to TRBJ2-7; D is ambiguous. Trimming left V 5 bases short and J 3 bases short, with 8 bases between. Germline V gene lookup returns CDR1 DFQATT and CDR2 SNEGSKA (reference sequence). This CDR3 is 11 amino acids long. CDR3 in amino acids: CSAGDNYEQYF. Here the CDR3 DNA reads TGCAGTGCTGGCGACAACTACGAGCAGTACTTC.

The chain joins TRBV11-3 to TRBJ1-1; D gene unclear. This CDR3 contains 13 residues. The V gene's germline CDR1 is SGHNT and CDR2 YENEEA. The V end lost 0 bases, the J end lost 2 bases, and 4 bases lay between the germline ends. CDR3 DNA sequence: TGTGCCAGCAGCTTAGAGGGAAACACTGAAGCTTTCTTT. Amino acid sequence: CASSLEGNTEAFF.

V usage is TRBV5-1 and J usage is TRBJ1-2; 8 bases agree with TRBD1. J gave up 0 bases and V 4 bases, and 2 bases lay outside the gene matches. The CDR3 has 14 residues. Germline V CDR1 and CDR2: SGHRS, YFSETQ. The CDR3 nucleotides are TGCGCCAGCAGCCCAGGGGGCCCTAACTATGGCTACACCTTC. This encodes CASSPGGPNYGYTF. The complete variable domain, with remaining parts taken from reference TRBV5-1 and TRBJ1-2, reads KAGVTQTPRYLIKTRGQQVTLSCSPISGHRSVSWYQQTPGQGLQFLFEYFSETQRNKGNFPGRFSGRQFSNSRSEMNVSTLELGDSALYLCASSPGGPNYGYTFGSGTRLTVV.

This chain connects TRBV9 to TRBJ2-4, with 8 bases fitting TRBD1. Germline trimming cut 4 bases from V and 7 bases from J; bases unmatched to any gene: 10. The germline V gene encodes CDR1 SGDLS and CDR2 YYNGEE. The CDR3 loop spans 15 amino acids. CDR3 in amino acids: CASSLDRGSSNIQYF. The CDR3 nucleotides are TGTGCCAGCAGCCTTGACAGGGGTAGCTCGAACATTCAGTACTTC.

The CDR3 nucleotides are TGTGCCAGCAGCCGGACAGAACAGAACACTGAAGCTTTCTTT. It specifies CASSRTEQNTEAFF. This sequence joins TRBV7-8 and TRBJ1-1; D possibly corresponds to TRBD1 (6 bases). Trimming took off 5 bases at V and 1 base at J, with 11 bases between the two ends. Germline V gives CDR1 SGHVS, CDR2 FQNEAQ. The CDR3 covers 14 residues.

This sequence joins TRBV7-2 and TRBJ1-5, with unresolved D. V was clipped by 5 bases and J by 3 bases, with 14 bases between them. CDR1 is SGHTA, CDR2 FQGNSA, per germline. The CDR3 is 15 amino acids. CDR3 loop: CASSAPGRINQPQHF. As DNA, the CDR3 is TGTGCCAGCAGCGCCCCGGGCAGGATCAATCAGCCCCAGCATTTT.

The gene calls are TRBV9 and TRBJ2-3; possibly TRBD2 for D (6 bases). Trimming shortened V by 3 bases and J by 3 bases, and 14 bases separated the two germline ends. The CDR3 extends over 15 amino acids. CDR1 is SGDLS and CDR2 is YYNGEE in the germline V gene. The CDR3 DNA follows: TGTGCCAGCAGCGCCCAACCGGGACTGACAGATACGCAGTATTTT. Its translation is CASSAQPGLTDTQYF.

CDR3 loop: CASSLDRGRGRDTQYF. In DNA, the CDR3 is TGTGCCAGCAGCTTAGATCGGGGCAGGGGAAGAGATACGCAGTATTTT. The chain combines TRBV11-3 with TRBJ2-3; tentatively, D is TRBD1 (6 bases). Germline V gene data show CDR1 as SGHNT and CDR2 as YENEEA. This CDR3 comprises 16 residues. Deletions cut 0 bases from V and 5 bases from J, with 15 bases between.

J is TRBJ2-7 and V is TRBV27; 8 nucleotides line up with TRBD2. The CDR3 has 15 residues. After removal of 5 bases from V and 1 base from J, the junction contained 7 bases not matched to a gene. CDR1 and CDR2 from the germline V gene are MNHEY and SMNVEV (reference sequence). CDR3 DNA sequence: TGTGCCAGCAGTGGTCTACTAGCGGATTCCTACGAGCAGTACTTC. It specifies CASSGLLADSYEQYF.

The chain carries TRBV19 and TRBJ2-5; D possibly uses TRBD1 or TRBD2 (6 bases each). The CDR3 covers 14 residues. Germline values: CDR1 LNHDA, CDR2 SQIVND (reference sequence). Trimming took off 3 bases at V and 7 bases at J, with 15 bases between the two ends. This chain's CDR3 is CASSMRRGLGTQYF. DNA for the CDR3: TGTGCCAGTAGTATGAGGAGGGGGTTGGGGACCCAGTACTTC.

J is TRBJ1-2 and V is TRBV18; 7 bases map to TRBD1. The CDR3 loop spans 15 amino acids. Per the germline V gene, CDR1 is KGHSH and CDR2 is LQKENI. V was clipped by 4 bases and J by 0 bases; unmatched bases: 5. The CDR3 DNA reads as TGTGCCAGCTCACTCACAGGGGCGACTAACTATGGCTACACCTTC. This translates into CASSLTGATNYGYTF.

The CDR3 here is CASSLNEYNEQFF. The CDR3 DNA follows: TGTGCCAGCAGCTTAAATGAATACAATGAGCAGTTCTTC. The genes are TRBV7-2 and TRBJ2-1; D remains ambiguous. Looked up from germline, CDR1 is SGHTA and CDR2 is FQGNSA. With 2 bases removed from V and 4 bases from J, the gap between germline ends came to 6 bases. The CDR3 sequence is 13 residues long.

The chain has TRBV12-5 and TRBJ2-7, with 7 bases matching TRBD2. Germline loops: CDR1 LGHNT, CDR2 FRNRAP. The J segment lost 6 bases and the V segment lost 0 bases, leaving 2 bases of the junction unmatched. This CDR3 has 13 residues. CDR3 sequence: CASGLVSGGEQYF. Here the CDR3 DNA reads TGTGCTAGTGGTTTGGTATCGGGGGGCGAGCAGTACTTC.

This clone was seen more than once but under ten times. The chain links TRBV29-1 to TRBJ1-1; D is uncertain. Germline lookup yields CDR1 SQVTM and CDR2 ANQGSEA. Trimming stripped 6 bases from V and 0 bases from J, with 5 bases between. This CDR3 is built from 11 residues. The CDR3 bases are TGCAGCGTGCAACTGAACACTGAAGCTTTCTTT. Protein product: CSVQLNTEAFF.

J is TRBJ2-5 and V is TRBV6-6, with D perhaps TRBD1 (5 bases). The CDR3 is made up of 14 amino acids. The V and J ends lost 4 bases and 1 base respectively, with 10 bases between them. CDR1 is MNHNY and CDR2 is SVGAGI in the germline V gene (reference sequence). The CDR3 bases are TGTGCCAGCAGTTCCAGACAGTCCCAAGAGACCCAGTACTTC. Translating gives CASSSRQSQETQYF.

V is TRBV2 and J is TRBJ1-2, with 9 bases aligning to TRBD1. The V gene's germline CDR1 is SNHLY and CDR2 FYNNEI. The CDR3 is 14 residues long. Trimming cost V 6 bases and J 5 bases; bases outside gene matches: 7. The CDR3 protein is CASRDRGRLYGYTF. In DNA, the CDR3 is TGTGCCAGCAGGGACAGGGGACGTCTGTATGGCTACACCTTC.

The chain uses TRBV27 and TRBJ1-2; D perhaps matches TRBD1 (5 bases). The CDR3 is made up of 15 amino acids. Trimming removed 5 bases from V and 2 bases from J, with 15 bases in between. Looked up from germline, CDR1 is MNHEY and CDR2 is SMNVEV (reference sequence). The CDR3 here is CASSPPGTGNYGYTF. In DNA, the CDR3 is TGTGCCAGCAGTCCCCCAGGGACGGGAAACTATGGCTACACCTTC.

This clone was observed a handful of times. The gene calls are TRBV10-3 and TRBJ1-2; D call uncertain. Germline V gene lookup returns CDR1 ENHRY and CDR2 SYGVKD. Trimming removed 7 bases from V and 4 bases from J, with 10 bases in between. The CDR3 is made up of 12 amino acids. CDR3 amino acids: CAIKPSGYGYTF. The CDR3 coding sequence is TGTGCCATCAAACCCTCCGGCTATGGCTACACCTTC.

As concerns this clone: Mismatch with germline at one junction end may stem from a read error. The chain couples TRBV7-7 to TRBJ2-2; 7 bases match TRBD1. CDR1 and CDR2 (germline): SSHAT, FNYEAQ (reference sequence). CDR3 size: 15 residues. The CDR3 region is CASSLASGQNRELFF. The DNA of the CDR3 is TGTGCTAGCAGCTTAGCTTCGGGACAGAACAGGGAGCTGTTTTTT.

The gene calls are TRBV9 and TRBJ2-1; 7 nucleotides align to TRBD2. Looked up from germline, CDR1 is SGDLS and CDR2 is YYNGEE. Unmatched junction bases numbered 17, after V lost 0 bases and J lost 8 bases. The CDR3 loop spans 18 amino acids. The CDR3 protein is CASSVEGLAGFWGDEQFF. The CDR3 DNA reads TGTGCCAGCAGCGTAGAGGGGTTAGCGGGCTTCTGGGGGGATGAGCAGTTCTTC.

This chain joins TRBV6-1 and TRBJ1-1; possible D gene TRBD1, 5 bases. The germline V gene has CDR1 MNHNS and CDR2 SASEGT. The CDR3 sequence is 14 residues long. The germline V and J ends were trimmed by 3 bases and 0 bases, with 8 bases remaining between them. The CDR3 bases are TGTGCCAGCAGTGAGGCAGGGATGAACACTGAAGCTTTCTTT. Its protein product is CASSEAGMNTEAFF.

This chain uses TRBV9 with TRBJ2-7; D is tentatively TRBD1 or TRBD2 (5 bases each). With 4 bases removed from V and 4 bases from J, the gap between germline ends came to 15 bases. The V gene's germline CDR1 is SGDLS and CDR2 YYNGEE. The CDR3 runs 14 residues. CDR3 in DNA: TGTGCCAGCAGCCTCCGGGACGGGATTTACGAGCAGTACTTC. This translates into CASSLRDGIYEQYF. Based on the CDR3 plus reference TRBV9 and TRBJ2-7, the full variable domain is DSGVTQTPKHLITATGQRVTLRCSPRSGDLSVYWYQQSLDQGLQFLIQYYNGEERAKGNILERFSAQQFPDLHSELNLSSLELGDSALYFCASSLRDGIYEQYFGPGTRLTVT.

The rearrangement links TRBV28 to TRBJ1-2; D is undetermined. The CDR3 is 13 amino acids. V dropped 5 bases and J dropped 7 bases, with 14 bases sitting between them. Germline loops: CDR1 MDHEN, CDR2 SYDVKM. The CDR3 loop is CASSPPPSTGYTF. The CDR3 DNA reads TGTGCCAGCAGTCCCCCCCCTAGCACTGGCTACACCTTC.

This chain joins TRBV27 and TRBJ2-2; no clear D gene. Per germline, CDR1 MNHEY and CDR2 SMNVEV (reference sequence). This CDR3 contains 12 residues. The germline V and J ends were trimmed by 7 bases and 1 base, with 4 bases remaining between them. CDR3 in amino acids: CASTRNTGELFF. The DNA of the CDR3 is TGTGCCAGCACTAGGAACACCGGGGAGCTGTTTTTT.

The rearrangement uses TRBV7-8 and TRBJ2-7, with D perhaps matching TRBD1 or TRBD2 (7 bases each). Trimming removed 5 bases from V and 7 bases from J, with 18 bases in between. CDR1 and CDR2 (germline): SGHVS, FQNEAQ. CDR3 length: 14 residues. In DNA, the CDR3 is TGTGCCAGCAGCCCGCGGACTAGGGGGCTAGAGCAGTACTTC. Residues: CASSPRTRGLEQYF.

This clone was found once. The CDR3 DNA is TGCGCCAGCAGCCTCGACAGGGGGCATGGAAACACCATATATTTT. Encoded protein: CASSLDRGHGNTIYF. The chain uses TRBV4-3 and TRBJ1-3; 10 bases line up with TRBD1. The CDR3 is 15 residues long. Germline values: CDR1 LGHNA, CDR2 YSLEER. Unmatched junction bases numbered 3, after V lost 4 bases and J lost 3 bases.

The chain couples TRBV11-3 to TRBJ1-1; D remains unclear. In germline, CDR1 is SGHNT, CDR2 YENEEA. V lost 8 bases and J 5 bases, leaving 15 bases between the germline ends. The CDR3 consists of 13 residues. CDR3 DNA: TGTGCCAGCGGCGCGGCGTGGGGAACTGAAGCTTTCTTT. Residues: CASGAAWGTEAFF.